This T cell receptor (beta chain) was observed in a study of tumor-infiltrating lymphocytes in primary liver carcinoma. Study-level background: Samples yielded about 3.65 to 7.13 million productive TCRbeta reads, similar across tissue types.

As regards this clonotype: A read error may produce the germline difference seen at one junction end.

Scientists recovered RNA and DNA together from approximately 20-30 mg of unsorted bulk tissue. The template, approximately 500 ng total RNA, yielded TCR beta cDNA made with a constant-region primer. Libraries covering TCR beta were generated through three nested multiplex PCR rounds (using a slightly modified ARM-PCR). TRBV1-TRBV30 forward primers and a C-beta reverse primer were used in the first two PCR rounds, which each ran for around 10 cycles. TCRdb itself ran the multiplex PCR reads through MiXCR, one entry per CDR3 protein. Of fewer than 200,000 distinct CDR3 sequences listed, around four fifths are singletons. The CDR3 contains 16 residues. Germline V CDR1 and CDR2: SGHAT, FQDESV (reference sequence).

This receptor was taken from a man aged 35 to 55 with primary liver carcinoma and hepatitis B virus infection. The V gene is TRBV11-1, the J gene TRBJ2-1; tentatively, D is TRBD1 or TRBD2 (5 bases each). Sequencing was carried out using tumor tissue from primary liver carcinoma. CDR3 sequence reads: CVSSPDSSEIYNEQFF. The CDR3 bases are TGTGTCAGCAGCCCAGACAGTAGCGAGATCTATAATGAGCAGTTCTTC.